This T cell receptor (beta chain) is from a study of T cell changes during pregnancy in multiple sclerosis. Profiled with immunoSEQ multiplex PCR; TCRdb holds only in-frame clones, not every one. The table has about 72,000 clones, 90% to 95% seen once; the top ten hold roughly 0.7%. Sample: peripheral blood, taken in the third trimester of pregnancy. The clonotype was recovered from a female donor in good health, enrolled as a control in a pregnancy study.

The CDR3 region has the DNA TGTGCCAGCACCCCGGGTGGGGCTATTGAAGCTTTCTTT. It codes for CASTPGGAIEAFF. The chain employs TRBV5-6 and TRBJ1-1, with a possible D match to TRBD1 (5 bases). Germline lookup yields CDR1 SGHDT and CDR2 YYEEEE. V lost 6 bases and J lost 7, with 16 bases in between. This CDR3 spans 13 amino acids. Based on the CDR3 plus reference TRBV5-6 and TRBJ1-1, the full variable domain is DAGVTQSPTHLIKTRGQQVTLRCSPKSGHDTVSWYQQALGQGPQFIFQYYEEEERQRGNFPDRFSGHQFPNYSSELNVNALLLGDSALYLCASTPGGAIEAFFGQGTRLTVV.